The following is a T cell receptor beta chain sequence with its context. As yet, its antigen is unknown. These data are taken from a study of shared clonotypes between healthy human individuals. About the study: A couple of women and a few men aged 18 to 49 served as donors.

Only in-frame clones appear in the TCRdb table, and some are missing; sequencing was by immunoSEQ multiplex PCR. The table shows over 1.5 million clones, with approximately 98% occurring only once. Germline-derived CDR1 and CDR2 are LGHNA and YSLEER. The CDR3 runs to 15 residues. Trimming removed 4 bases from V and 3 bases from J; junction bases left unmatched: 8. General study points: Memory subsets had estimated richness that was generally smaller than that of naive subsets.

CD4+ cells underwent separation, giving CD45RA+ naive and CD45RA-negative memory subsets. The TCR sequence derives from a man aged 25-40 years in good health. Sequencing was carried out using naive CD4+ T cells sorted from blood. The subset is: CD45RA+ positively selected. The V and J genes are TRBV4-3 and TRBJ2-7; 8 bases align to TRBD1. The CDR3 loop reads CASSRSGQGDYEQYF. Written as DNA, the CDR3 is TGCGCCAGCAGCCGAAGTGGACAGGGAGACTACGAGCAGTACTTC.